The present entry profiles one T cell receptor beta chain with its context. What antigen it recognizes has not been identified. Base qualities are not at hand, and no much larger clone is one base apart. The data are from a study of long-term antiretroviral therapy in people with HIV (dated by TCRdb to 2021 to 2024). Context from the whole study: The earliest samples were collected roughly a decade before the 2015 WHO recommendation for immediate ART, at a time when ART was usually postponed until CD4 counts fell. A retrospective serial study tested whether ART initiation and durable HIV suppression were associated with changes in peripheral blood TRB repertoire composition and diversity. From some 28 adults with confirmed HIV infection, the cohort provided around 180 cryopreserved PBMC samples, gathered serially across a mean of around six years (range 1-12). Of the roughly 27 participants with HIV, 10 to 11 were female. No cross-contamination during QIAcube processing was seen in test extractions of a monoclonal T-cell line run alongside 30 or so polyclonal samples.

V is reduced by 0 bases and J by 8 bases, leaving a spacing of 6 bases between them. According to the germline V gene, CDR1 reads SGDLS and CDR2 reads YYNGEE. Its CDR3 holds 12 amino acids, cysteine through phenylalanine. Just CDR3 DNA is preserved here, 36 bases in frame from base 1. To be included, a participant needed at least one PBMC sample from before ART initiation plus at least two post-ART samples. Every participant with HIV received treatment in the United States of America. Before DNA extraction, cryopreserved samples of roughly 0.9-11 million PBMC were thawed and then washed. At the time of the earliest PBMC sample, participants with HIV were aged between roughly 20 and 55 years. PBMC samples from each participant spanned 1-4 timepoints before ART initiation and 2-8 timepoints after ART initiation, with a median of 7 samples. Serial HIV viral load, CD4+ T-cell count, ART history and demographic data were obtained for every participant. Using a Qiagen kit on a QIAcube, genomic DNA was extracted from unsorted PBMC, with samples processed in batches of 12.

The immunoSEQ hsTCRB v3.0 assay was used at survey level resolution to sequence the TRB variable region. The target sequencing depth for TRB was about 40,000-55,000 T-cell genomes per sample. TRB libraries were pooled and sequenced on an Illumina MiSeq using a v3 150-cycle kit. As for how the authors treated the data: Analysis of repertoires was carried out in R inside a reproducible Nextflow workflow spanning QC, data transformation and analysis. Custom analyses were implemented in LymphoSeq2, an R package for AIRR-Seq data exploration. A few samples that produced fewer than 5000 total TRB sequences were removed, so 150 to 200 HIV repertoires were analyzed. Among the roughly 200 retained HIV repertoires, some 59 were collected before ART initiation and roughly 130 after ART initiation. Each repertoire was downsampled to 5000 TRB nucleotide sequences, and summary statistics were averaged across 100 downsampling iterations. The analysis kept only TRB sequences whose CDR3 regions were at least seven amino acids long. A Shannon entropy-derived clonality score and the Gini coefficient were used to measure diversity. In repertoire networks, the top 5000 CDR3 amino acid sequences were linked whenever an edit distance of one separated two sequences. For TRB CDR3 amino acid sequences, GLIPH2 was used to predict antigen specificity groups and MHC restriction. CDR3 amino acid sequences were matched against VDJdb and McPAS-TCR to flag known CMV, EBV, HIV or tissue antigen associations. Pre-ART, post-ART and control groups were compared with Wilcoxon signed-rank tests and Holm-Bonferroni correction. TCRdb obtained this table from immuneACCESS and retained in-frame rearrangements with V and J assigned. These tables miss some clones; where compared with another copy, unresolved V genes account for less than half of the shortfall, and the remainder is unexplained. V and J calls and clone size follow that table, whereas D and trimming were derived from the DNA. The sample table holds tens of thousands of clones, of which about 85% were seen once. The ten largest clonotypes hold approximately 12% of the sample.

Study-wide conclusions, independent of this receptor: ART initiation was associated with a significant increase in TRB diversity, but diversity stayed significantly below transplant donor controls even after long-term ART. The samples span the years 2004 to 2017, and the ART regimens used may be less effective than current regimens. Expanded TRB clones identified before ART initiation dominated the repertoire across all time points, though the dominance fluctuated and decreased in many PLHIV after ART. Because pre-ART samples had limited cell numbers, profiling was done on unsorted PBMC rather than on sorted CD4+ and CD8+ T cells. Compared with controls, HIV repertoires had narrower CDR3 length ranges, and the network structure pointed to an antigen-experienced repertoire that shifted only slightly toward naive after ART. Limited PBMC availability meant only the TCR beta chain was sequenced, without alpha chain pairing. Inferences about post-ART repertoire changes were limited because no data were available on ART adherence, viral resistance or therapy changes.

The chain is made from TRBV9 and TRBJ2-1; the D gene lacks a confident call. This clonotype was obtained from a young man with HIV. Material: unsorted PBMCs, obtained 1.1 years after starting antiretroviral therapy. The CDR3 reads CASSVVFYEQFF. The nucleotides read TGTGCCAGCAGCGTAGTTTTTTATGAGCAGTTCTTC.